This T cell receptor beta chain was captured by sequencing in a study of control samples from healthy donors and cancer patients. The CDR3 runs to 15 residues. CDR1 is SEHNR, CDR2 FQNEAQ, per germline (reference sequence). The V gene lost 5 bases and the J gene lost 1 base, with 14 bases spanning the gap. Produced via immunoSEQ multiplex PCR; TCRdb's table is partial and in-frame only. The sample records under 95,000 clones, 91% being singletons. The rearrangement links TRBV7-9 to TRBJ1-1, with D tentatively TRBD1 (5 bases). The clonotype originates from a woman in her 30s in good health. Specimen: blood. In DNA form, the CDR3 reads TGTGCCAGCAGCATGGCAGGGAGTAGGAACACTGAAGCTTTCTTT. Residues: CASSMAGSRNTEAFF.